This T cell receptor beta chain was found in a study of cytomegalovirus exposure and HLA in healthy donors. Study in general: The 110 million or so unique TCR beta sequences, from roughly 180 million T cells, were found by an earlier analysis. A data release that came early held 80 million to 95 million unique TCRs from HLA-typed donors. The study, taken as a whole, reports: Several of the most significant clusters appeared, in a later analysis, to be linked to common viral pathogens. Presence/absence comparisons presumed near-even sequencing depth among donors.

Trimming removed 8 bases from V and 8 bases from J; junction bases left unmatched: 13. The CDR3 loop spans 15 amino acids. Germline lookup yields CDR1 MNHNY and CDR2 SVGAGI (reference sequence). The PCR had 60 Vbeta and 13 Jbeta primers. The data were produced by immunoSEQ multiplex PCR, yet TCRdb's version contains in-frame clones alone and is incomplete. This sample contains 75,000 to 80,000 clones. Points on this clone: The antigen remains unidentified.

The TCR sequence derives from a man aged 18 to 35 in good health and CMV-seropositive. Sequencing input: PBMCs. The J gene is TRBJ1-4, the V gene TRBV6-6; 8 nucleotides align to TRBD1. The CDR3, as DNA: TGTGCCAGCCGCCGGACCGGACAGGGAGGGGAAAAACTGTTTTTT. Translated: CASRRTGQGGEKLFF.